This TCR beta chain was profiled in a study of technical replicates of blood from several donors. The assay was immunoSEQ multiplex PCR, and TCRdb's table has in-frame clones only and misses some. The table lists 75,000 to 90,000 clones, about 96% of them singletons, with approximately 0.3% in the top ten. The germline CDR1 and CDR2 sequences are SGDLS and YYNGEE. Trimming removed 4 bases from V and 10 bases from J; junction bases left unmatched: 5. This CDR3 comprises 12 residues. Sequencing input: T cells isolated from PBMCs. This TCR came from a human donor in good health. The chain is built from TRBV9 and TRBJ2-1; 7 bases align to TRBD2. The CDR3 DNA reads as TGTGCCAGCAGCCTAAGAGCGGGAGAGCAGTTCTTC. This codes for CASSLRAGEQFF.